These 3 T cell receptor beta chains were all obtained from the same sample, sequenced in a study of Graves' ophthalmopathy and Graves' hyperthyroidism. Investigators amplified TCR beta CDR3 regions from RNA transcripts. Investigators did first-round RT-PCR with HTBI primers, then second-round multiplex PCR. TCRdb re-called the multiplex PCR reads through MiXCR, storing one row per CDR3 protein. The sample lists about 370,000 distinct CDR3 sequences, roughly 17% seen once, with approximately 2.4% in the top ten. Sequencing used peripheral blood. The receptor set was obtained from an adult woman with stable Graves' hyperthyroidism.

This clonotype was observed at least ten times. The CDR3 region has the DNA TGTGCCAGCAGCTTAGCCCCTGGCCCCTATAGCAATCAGCCCCAGCATTTT. Residues: CASSLAPGPYSNQPQHF. V usage is TRBV7-6 and J usage is TRBJ1-5; D remains unclear. CDR3 length equals 17 residues. Trimming pared 0 bases from V and 0 bases from J, leaving 12 bases between. The V gene's germline CDR1 is SGHVS and CDR2 FNYEAQ. Supplemented by reference TRBV7-6 and TRBJ1-5, the full variable domain reads GAGVSQSPRYKVTKRGQDVALRCDPISGHVSLYWYRQALGQGPEFLTYFNYEAQQDKSGLPNDRFSAERPEGSISTLTIQRTEQRDSAMYRCASSLAPGPYSNQPQHFGDGTRLSIL.

This clonotype has only one observation. This chain connects TRBV5-5 to TRBJ1-6; D is perhaps TRBD1 (6 bases). V lost 2 bases to trimming and J lost 6 bases, with 12 bases between them. The germline V gene encodes CDR1 SGHKS and CDR2 YYEKEE (reference sequence). The CDR3 consists of 15 residues. CDR3 in amino acids: CASSFTGNSNSPLHF. CDR3 nucleotide sequence: TGTGCCAGCAGCTTCACAGGGAACTCTAATTCACCCCTCCACTTT. Drawing the rest from reference TRBV5-5 and TRBJ1-6, the complete variable domain is DAGVTQSPTHLIKTRGQQVTLRCSPISGHKSVSWYQQVLGQGPQFIFQYYEKEERGRGNFPDRFSARQFPNYSSELNVNALLLGDSALYLCASSFTGNSNSPLHFGNGTRLTVT.

This clonotype was recorded many times. The chain is built from TRBV11-1 and TRBJ2-2; D perhaps matches TRBD2 (5 bases). V was pared by 5 bases and J by 5 bases, with 18 bases between. CDR1 SGHAT and CDR2 FQDESV come from the germline V gene (reference sequence). This CDR3 has 16 residues. CDR3 sequence reads: CASSPIWGERTGELFF. Written as DNA, the CDR3 is TGTGCCAGCAGCCCTATTTGGGGAGAGCGGACCGGGGAGCTGTTTTTT.